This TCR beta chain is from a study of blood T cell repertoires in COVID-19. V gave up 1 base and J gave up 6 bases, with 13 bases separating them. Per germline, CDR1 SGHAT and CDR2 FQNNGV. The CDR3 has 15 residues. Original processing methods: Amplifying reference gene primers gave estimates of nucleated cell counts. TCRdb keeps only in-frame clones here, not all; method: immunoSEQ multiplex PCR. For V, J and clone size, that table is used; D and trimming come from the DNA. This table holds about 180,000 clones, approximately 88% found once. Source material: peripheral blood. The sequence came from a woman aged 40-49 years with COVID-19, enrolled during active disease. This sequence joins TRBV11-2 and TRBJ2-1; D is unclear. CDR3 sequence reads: CASSLGTVIPNEQFF. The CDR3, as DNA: TGTGCCAGCAGCTTAGGCACAGTTATCCCCAATGAGCAGTTCTTC.